The entry below gives a single T cell receptor beta chain sequence along with its context. Its cognate antigen is unknown. PCR used 60 Vbeta primers and 13 Jbeta primers. The protocol was immunoSEQ multiplex PCR, while the TCRdb copy is restricted to in-frame clones and leaves out a portion. The sample has about 78,000 clones; 60% to 80% are singletons. The length of the CDR3 is 13 residues. Germline CDR1 and CDR2: MGHDK and SYGVNS. Losses at the gene ends were 6 bases for V and 0 bases for J; bases not matched to a gene: 1. The data are from a study of cytomegalovirus exposure and HLA in healthy donors. Study-level results: Roughly even sequencing depth across donors was the assumption behind the presence/absence analyses. Later on, an analysis showed TCR association rates differing by HLA locus, with DRB1 the most and HLA-C the fewest.

The rearrangement links TRBV25-1 to TRBJ1-1; 7 bases fit TRBD1. Material for sequencing was PBMCs. The TCR was taken from a woman in her forties or fifties in good health and CMV-seropositive. The DNA for the CDR3 is TGTGCCAGCAGGGGACAGTTGAACACTGAAGCTTTCTTT. Amino acids: CASRGQLNTEAFF.